Presented here are 31 T cell receptor beta chains from one specimen sequenced in a study of response to subunit inactivated influenza vaccine (dated by TCRdb to 2016 to 2019). Receptors were amplified or captured by RT-PCR. Sequencing relied on an Illumina HiSeq 2500. TCRdb cleaned the public reads at Q25 with fastp, built clones with MiXCR and kept in-frame beta chains. For every CDR3 protein sequence, its rows merge into one entry that carries the most common genes and DNA. Here the sample has more than 700,000 distinct CDR3 sequences; less than 25% occur a single time. The top ten hold 10% of the sample. The sample was PBMCs from blood, taken approximately 5 days after vaccination. The receptor set was obtained from a man in his fifties or sixties who received an inactivated influenza vaccine. Donor details come from another sample of the same person, matched by shared clones.

The table lists this clonotype with a few counts. The chain uses TRBV6-6 and TRBJ1-5; D is undetermined. Per the germline V gene, CDR1 is MNHNY and CDR2 is SVGAGI (reference sequence). Trimming took off 0 bases at V and 4 bases at J, with 4 bases between the two ends. The CDR3 has 13 amino acids. CDR3 bases: TGTGCCAGCAGTTACTCGGAAAATCAGCCCCAGCATTTT. Translating it yields CASSYSENQPQHF.

The rearrangement uses TRBV5-6 and TRBJ2-1; 8 nucleotides line up with TRBD2. J was trimmed by 2 bases and V by 3 bases; bases with no gene match: 10. CDR1 is SGHDT, CDR2 YYEEEE, per germline. The CDR3 is 17 amino acids. The CDR3 spells CASSSYSGTRAYNEQFF. CDR3 DNA: TGTGCCAGCAGCTCGTACTCCGGGACTAGAGCCTACAATGAGCAGTTCTTC.

This chain links TRBV20-1 with TRBJ2-7, with TRBD2 matching 15 bases. Trimming cost V 6 bases and J 5 bases; bases outside gene matches: 14. Germline V gene data show CDR1 as DFQATT and CDR2 as SNEGSKA (reference sequence). This CDR3 is 17 amino acids long. The CDR3 DNA sequence: TGCAGTGCGCCTTTCACATTCGGGACTAGCGGGAGGAACGAGCAGTACTTC. This sequence encodes CSAPFTFGTSGRNEQYF.

In this sample, this clonotype turned up a few times. This rearrangement joins TRBV6-5 to TRBJ2-7; tentative D call: TRBD1 (6 bases). The V gene's germline CDR1 is MNHEY and CDR2 SVGAGI. The CDR3 has 14 residues. V lost 3 bases and J lost 4, with 13 bases in between. CDR3 loop: CASSYRAGEYEQYF. Written as DNA, the CDR3 is TGTGCCAGCAGTTATCGGGCAGGGGAATACGAGCAGTACTTC.

This clonotype was seen at least ten times. The chain combines TRBV5-1 with TRBJ2-3; D is unresolved. The CDR3 has 13 amino acids. Germline V lookup: CDR1 SGHRS, CDR2 YFSETQ. V gave up 0 bases and J gave up 4 bases, with 6 bases separating them. The CDR3 bases are TGCGCCAGCAGCTTGGCCCGCCCAGATACGCAGTATTTT. Its protein product is CASSLARPDTQYF.

V gene TRBV3-1 combines with J gene TRBJ2-1, with 11 nucleotides matching TRBD2. The CDR3 runs to 15 residues. The ends lost 7 bases at V and 7 bases at J; junction bases unmatched: 9. Germline CDR1 LGHDT, CDR2 YNNKEL (reference sequence). The CDR3 reads CASTRTSGPPNEQFF. The CDR3 coding sequence is TGTGCCAGCACTCGGACTAGCGGGCCTCCTAATGAGCAGTTCTTC.

This clonotype was observed a few times. This chain uses TRBV4-3 with TRBJ2-1, with a tentative D call TRBD1 (6 bases). Germline lookup yields CDR1 LGHNA and CDR2 YSLEER. The V and J ends lost 0 bases and 4 bases respectively, with 22 bases between them. The CDR3 contains 19 residues. CDR3 sequence reads: CASSQDLNREFIVYNEQFF. CDR3 in DNA: TGCGCCAGCAGCCAAGATTTAAACAGGGAGTTTATAGTGTACAATGAGCAGTTCTTC.

This clonotype was recorded many times. The V call is TRBV5-1, the J call TRBJ2-3, with D hard to call. The germline V gene encodes CDR1 SGHRS and CDR2 YFSETQ. With 0 bases removed from V and 7 bases from J, the gap between germline ends came to 6 bases. This CDR3 has 12 residues. The CDR3 DNA sequence: TGCGCCAGCAGCTTGGACGAAAATACGCAGTATTTT. It is translated as CASSLDENTQYF.

V gene TRBV28 combines with J gene TRBJ2-7, with 10 bases identical to TRBD1. CDR3 length equals 15 residues. V shed 7 bases, J shed 2 bases, and the junction held 8 bases outside the gene matches. Germline CDR1 is MDHEN and CDR2 is SYDVKM. This chain's CDR3 is CASKSGTGAPYEQYF. In DNA, the CDR3 is TGTGCCAGCAAATCCGGGACAGGGGCCCCCTACGAGCAGTACTTC.

In this sample, this clonotype turned up many times. A read error may account for a junction end that differs from germline. The chain recombines TRBV6-6 with TRBJ2-2; TRBD1 is a possible D gene (5 bases). The germline gives CDR1 MNHNY, CDR2 SVGAGI (reference sequence). There are 13 residues in the CDR3. The CDR3 reads CASSYTGTGELFF. The CDR3 nucleotides read TGCGCCAGCAGTTATACAGGTACCGGGGAGCTGTTTTTT.

The CDR3 spells CASSPPGRRSGELFF. CDR3 nucleotides: TGTGCCAGCTCACCACCGGGACGGAGGTCTGGGGAGCTGTTTTTT. The chain couples TRBV18 to TRBJ2-2; D is possibly TRBD1 or TRBD2 (5 bases each). V was shortened by 0 bases and J by 8 bases, with 13 bases between the two germline ends. Germline CDR1 reads KGHSH; CDR2 reads LQKENI. The CDR3 covers 15 residues.

Remarks on this clonotype: At one boundary the junction diverges from the germline segment, which might be a read error. This sequence joins TRBV20-1 and TRBJ2-5; TRBD2 might be the D (5 bases). The CDR3 has 12 amino acids. CDR1 is DFQATT, CDR2 SNEGSKA, per germline (reference sequence). The CDR3 nucleotides read TGCAGTGCTAGTTCCCGGGGAGAGAACCAGTACTTC. Translated: CSASSRGENQYF.

This sequence joins TRBV12-3 or TRBV12-4 and TRBJ2-7, with 13 bases lining up with TRBD2. Trimming took 5 bases from V and 6 from J; bases not matched to a gene: 4. The CDR3 runs 14 residues. Here the CDR3 DNA reads TGTGCCAGCAGTCAGACTAGCGGGGGGTCCGAGCAGTACTTC. Translating gives CASSQTSGGSEQYF.

This clonotype has only a few counts. The CDR3 coding sequence is TGTGCCAGCAGCGGCGGGGGGCGGATCCAAGAGACCCAGTACTTC. Its protein product is CASSGGGRIQETQYF. The V call is TRBV4-2, the J call TRBJ2-5, with TRBD2 matching 8 bases. The CDR3 is 15 amino acids. The V and J ends lost 5 bases and 1 base, in that order; junction bases with no gene match: 6. CDR1 LGHNA and CDR2 YNFKEQ come from the germline V gene.

This clonotype was counted ten times or more. The chain employs TRBV6-1 and TRBJ2-7; D possibly corresponds to TRBD2 (5 bases). Deletions cut 7 bases from V and 4 bases from J, with 14 bases between. The CDR3 covers 13 residues. Germline CDR1 reads MNHNS; CDR2 reads SASEGT. CDR3 DNA: TGTGCCAGCACCTCCGGAGGAGAGTACGAGCAGTACTTC. Its protein is CASTSGGEYEQYF.

In this sample, this clonotype turned up a few times. This chain links TRBV5-6 with TRBJ2-7; maybe TRBD2 (6 bases). The CDR3 spans 16 residues. V shed 1 base and J shed 7 bases, with 21 bases lying between them. From germline, CDR1 is SGHDT and CDR2 YYEEEE. The CDR3 bases are TGTGCCAGCAGCTTGCCCCCTTCGGGAGCCCCCTCGGAGCAGTACTTC. Translation gives CASSLPPSGAPSEQYF. Supplemented by reference TRBV5-6 and TRBJ2-7, the full variable domain reads DAGVTQSPTHLIKTRGQQVTLRCSPKSGHDTVSWYQQALGQGPQFIFQYYEEEERQRGNFPDRFSGHQFPNYSSELNVNALLLGDSALYLCASSLPPSGAPSEQYFGPGTRLTVT.

The chain couples TRBV4-2 to TRBJ2-2, with a weak D call TRBD1 (5 bases). The germline gives CDR1 LGHNA, CDR2 YNFKEQ. This CDR3 is 15 amino acids long. V lost 6 bases and J lost 0, with 11 bases in between. CDR3 loop: CASRLQVTNTGELFF. DNA of the CDR3: TGTGCCAGCAGGCTACAGGTAACGAACACCGGGGAGCTGTTTTTT.

This clonotype was found many times. The V and J genes are TRBV12-3 or TRBV12-4 and TRBJ1-1; D gene ambiguous. This CDR3 is 11 amino acids long. The V end was cut by 6 bases, the J end by 3 bases, with 5 bases between. The CDR3 protein is CASSPYTEAFF. CDR3 nucleotide sequence: TGTGCCAGCAGCCCTTACACTGAAGCTTTCTTT.

The table lists this clonotype with a count of one. The rearrangement joins TRBV4-3 to TRBJ2-7; D is possibly TRBD2 (6 bases). The CDR3 has 14 amino acids. Germline CDR1 and CDR2: LGHNA and YSLEER. Trimming shortened V by 3 bases and J by 3 bases, and 12 bases separated the two germline ends. DNA of the CDR3: TGCGCCAGCAGCCATAAACACGGGAGCTACGAGCAGTACTTC. Amino acid sequence: CASSHKHGSYEQYF.

This clonotype was detected a few times. The chain has TRBV28 and TRBJ1-1; D might be TRBD1 (6 bases). This CDR3 contains 14 residues. Germline CDR1 reads MDHEN; CDR2 reads SYDVKM. V was trimmed by 6 bases and J by 4 bases, leaving 15 bases between them. The CDR3 loop is CASRFTGTTTEAFF. CDR3 coding DNA: TGTGCCAGCAGATTCACAGGGACGACCACTGAAGCTTTCTTT.

This clonotype was seen more than once but under ten times. CDR3 nucleotide sequence: TGTGCCAGCAGCCCAGCAGGGCGGTCGAACACCGGGGAGCTGTTTTTT. Translating gives CASSPAGRSNTGELFF. The chain couples TRBV7-6 to TRBJ2-2; a possible D gene is TRBD1 (5 bases). In germline, CDR1 is SGHVS, CDR2 FNYEAQ. The CDR3 has 16 amino acids. Trimming cost V 5 bases and J 0 bases, with 13 bases left between them.

This clonotype came up a few times. The chain has TRBV29-1 and TRBJ1-1; D not resolved. CDR3 size: 13 residues. Germline CDR1 is SQVTM and CDR2 is ANQGSEA. V lost 4 bases, J lost 2 bases, and 11 bases lay in between. CDR3: CSVVPVTNTEAFF. For the CDR3, the DNA is TGCAGCGTTGTTCCAGTAACAAACACTGAAGCTTTCTTT.

This clonotype was counted a few times. The chain employs TRBV29-1 and TRBJ2-1; the match to TRBD1 covers 8 bases. CDR1 is SQVTM, CDR2 ANQGSEA, per germline. V dropped 8 bases and J dropped 2; count of bases not matched to a gene: 8. This CDR3 contains 14 residues. The CDR3 loop reads CSLPVQGAYNEQFF. The CDR3 nucleotides read TGCAGCCTCCCGGTACAGGGGGCCTACAATGAGCAGTTCTTC.

V gene TRBV29-1 combines with J gene TRBJ1-2, with TRBD1 identical over 12 bases. The CDR3 runs to 13 residues. Germline CDR1 is SQVTM and CDR2 is ANQGSEA. J was trimmed by 8 bases and V by 7 bases; bases with no gene match: 8. Here the CDR3 DNA reads TGCAGCGCCTGGGGGACAGGGGGCTCAGGCTACACCTTC. Its translation: CSAWGTGGSGYTF.

With respect to this clonotype: Its ends do not fully match the called genes, so a read error is possible. The chain employs TRBV12-3 or TRBV12-4 and TRBJ2-5, with TRBD1 as a possible D gene (6 bases). The CDR3 is made up of 19 amino acids. The CDR3 sequence: CASSSHPGALGVDQETQYF. Written as DNA, the CDR3 is TGTGCCAGCAGTTCCCATCCAGGGGCCCTTGGAGTAGACCAGGAGACCCAGTACTTC.

The chain recombines TRBV7-2 with TRBJ2-5; D remains unclear. CDR1 and CDR2 from the germline V gene are SGHTA and FQGNSA. The CDR3 covers 13 residues. V was pared by 5 bases and J by 4 bases, with 11 bases between. The CDR3 protein is CASSQSVLETQYF. The DNA of the CDR3 is TGTGCCAGCAGCCAATCGGTTCTAGAGACCCAGTACTTC.

There are many counts of this clonotype. The chain has TRBV5-5 and TRBJ2-5; tentative D call: TRBD1 (6 bases). The germline V gene encodes CDR1 SGHKS and CDR2 YYEKEE (reference sequence). The CDR3 runs 15 residues. V lost 1 base and J lost 1, with 11 bases in between. The CDR3 region is CASSLLTGSQETQYF. In DNA form, the CDR3 reads TGTGCCAGCAGCTTGTTAACAGGGTCCCAAGAGACCCAGTACTTC.

The V gene is TRBV5-1, the J gene TRBJ2-2; possibly TRBD1 or TRBD2 for D (6 bases each). Germline CDR1 and CDR2: SGHRS and YFSETQ. The V and J ends lost 2 bases and 7 bases respectively, with 15 bases between them. The CDR3 is made up of 15 amino acids. CDR3 bases: TGCGCCAGCAGCTTAGAGGGGGGCCGTGTCGGGGAGCTGTTTTTT. As protein: CASSLEGGRVGELFF.

This clonotype was seen many times. The gene calls are TRBV7-9 and TRBJ2-7, with D perhaps matching TRBD2 (6 bases). Germline CDR1 SEHNR, CDR2 FQNEAQ (reference sequence). Trimming took off 5 bases at V and 4 bases at J, with 21 bases between the two ends. The CDR3 length is 16 residues. CDR3 DNA sequence: TGTGCCAGCAGCCCCAGACCGGGAGTCAATCTTTACGAGCAGTACTTC. Its protein product is CASSPRPGVNLYEQYF.

This clonotype was counted between two and nine times. The gene calls are TRBV20-1 and TRBJ2-7; tentatively, D is TRBD1 (6 bases). With 6 bases removed from V and 6 bases from J, the gap between germline ends came to 18 bases. Germline loops: CDR1 DFQATT, CDR2 SNEGSKA (reference sequence). The CDR3 runs to 13 residues. The CDR3, as DNA: TGCAGTGCCCTACGGCAGGGGTTAGGCGAGCAGTACTTC. Its translation is CSALRQGLGEQYF.

This clonotype was counted a few times. The V and J genes are TRBV4-3 and TRBJ1-6, with D unclear. This CDR3 is 16 amino acids long. The germline gives CDR1 LGHNA, CDR2 YSLEER. V lost 3 bases, J lost 3 bases, and 12 bases lay in between. The CDR3, as DNA: TGCGCCAGCAGCCAGGAAGGACGGGGCTATAATTCACCCCTCCACTTT. The encoded protein is CASSQEGRGYNSPLHF.